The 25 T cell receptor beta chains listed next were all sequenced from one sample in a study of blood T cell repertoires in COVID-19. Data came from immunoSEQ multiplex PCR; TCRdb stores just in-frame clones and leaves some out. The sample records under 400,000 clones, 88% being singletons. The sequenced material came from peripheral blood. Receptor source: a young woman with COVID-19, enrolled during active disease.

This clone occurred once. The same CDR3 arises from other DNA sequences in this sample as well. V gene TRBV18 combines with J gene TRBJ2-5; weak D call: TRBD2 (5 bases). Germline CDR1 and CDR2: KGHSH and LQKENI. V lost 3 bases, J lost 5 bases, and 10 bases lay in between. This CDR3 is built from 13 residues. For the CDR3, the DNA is TGTGCCAGCTCACCCGGGATTGAGGAGACCCAGTACTTC. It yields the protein CASSPGIEETQYF.

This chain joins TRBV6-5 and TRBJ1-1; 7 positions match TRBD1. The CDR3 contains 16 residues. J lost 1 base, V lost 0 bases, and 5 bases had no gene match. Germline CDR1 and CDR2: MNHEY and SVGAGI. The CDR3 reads CASSYSVGQPNTEAFF. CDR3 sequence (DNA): TGTGCCAGCAGTTACTCGGTGGGACAGCCGAACACTGAAGCTTTCTTT.

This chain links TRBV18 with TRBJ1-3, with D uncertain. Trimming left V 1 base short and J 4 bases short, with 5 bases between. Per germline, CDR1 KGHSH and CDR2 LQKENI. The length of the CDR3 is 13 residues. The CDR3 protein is CASSPRLGNTIYF. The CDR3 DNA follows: TGTGCCAGCTCACCACGTCTCGGAAACACCATATATTTT.

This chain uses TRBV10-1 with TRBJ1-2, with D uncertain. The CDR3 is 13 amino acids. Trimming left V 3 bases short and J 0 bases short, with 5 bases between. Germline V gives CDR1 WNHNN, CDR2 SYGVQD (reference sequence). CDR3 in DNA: TGCGCCAGCAGTGATTCCTCTAACTATGGCTACACCTTC. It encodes CASSDSSNYGYTF.

In DNA form, the CDR3 reads TGTGCCACCAGTTTCGGGGATGAAGCTTTCTTT. Translating it yields CATSFGDEAFF. The rearrangement links TRBV24-1 to TRBJ1-1; D gene unclear. The CDR3 sequence is 11 residues long. Germline assignment: CDR1 KGHDR and CDR2 SFDVKD. Trimming took off 6 bases at V and 7 bases at J, with 8 bases between the two ends.

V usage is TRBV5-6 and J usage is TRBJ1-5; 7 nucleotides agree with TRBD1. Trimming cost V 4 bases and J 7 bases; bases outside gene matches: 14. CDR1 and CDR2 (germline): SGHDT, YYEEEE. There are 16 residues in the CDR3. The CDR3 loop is CASSLGGDSTQQPQHF. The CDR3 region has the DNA TGTGCCAGCAGCCTCGGGGGGGACAGTACTCAGCAGCCCCAGCATTTT.

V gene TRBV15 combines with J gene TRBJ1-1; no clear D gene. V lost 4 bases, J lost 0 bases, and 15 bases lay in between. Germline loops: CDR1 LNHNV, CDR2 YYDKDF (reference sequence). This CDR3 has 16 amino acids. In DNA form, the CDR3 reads TGTGCCACCAGCACTGAGGGTCAGATTATGAACACTGAAGCTTTCTTT. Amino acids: CATSTEGQIMNTEAFF.

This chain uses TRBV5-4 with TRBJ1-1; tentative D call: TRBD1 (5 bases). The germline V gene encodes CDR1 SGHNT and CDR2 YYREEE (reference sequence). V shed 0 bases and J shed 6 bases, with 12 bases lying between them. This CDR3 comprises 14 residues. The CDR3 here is CASSLVGVRSEAFF. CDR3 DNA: TGTGCCAGCAGCTTGGTAGGGGTTCGATCTGAAGCTTTCTTT.

CDR3 sequence reads: CASSGQGVYEQYF. The CDR3 DNA follows: TGTGCCAGCAGTGGGCAGGGGGTCTACGAGCAGTACTTC. The chain couples TRBV12-3 or TRBV12-4 to TRBJ2-7, with 7 nucleotides matching TRBD1. The CDR3 contains 13 residues. V was pared by 5 bases and J by 3 bases, with 4 bases of the junction left unmatched.

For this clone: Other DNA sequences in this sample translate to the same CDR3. The CDR3 protein is CASSLIGGPTDTQYF. CDR3 nucleotide sequence: TGTGCCAGCAGCTTAATCGGGGGGCCTACAGATACGCAGTATTTT. The rearrangement joins TRBV11-2 to TRBJ2-3; D possibly corresponds to TRBD2 (7 bases). V lost 2 bases and J lost 3, with 12 bases in between. From germline, CDR1 is SGHAT and CDR2 FQNNGV. The CDR3 is made up of 15 amino acids.

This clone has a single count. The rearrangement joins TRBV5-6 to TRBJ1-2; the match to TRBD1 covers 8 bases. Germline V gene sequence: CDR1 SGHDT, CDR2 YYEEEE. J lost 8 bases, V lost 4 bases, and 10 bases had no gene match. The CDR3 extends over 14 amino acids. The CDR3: CASSRDRPLEGYTF. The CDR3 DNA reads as TGTGCCAGCAGCCGGGACAGGCCACTGGAAGGCTACACCTTC.

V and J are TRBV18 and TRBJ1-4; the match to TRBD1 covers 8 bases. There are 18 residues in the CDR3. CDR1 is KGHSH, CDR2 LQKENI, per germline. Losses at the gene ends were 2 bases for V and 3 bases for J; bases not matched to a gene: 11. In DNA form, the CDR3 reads TGTGCCAGCTCACCAAATATTGCAGGGGGCGCCGCTAATGAAAAACTGTTTTTT. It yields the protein CASSPNIAGGAANEKLFF.

The CDR3 bases are TGTGCCAGCAGCCGGACTTTCTCTGGAAACACCATATATTTT. Residues: CASSRTFSGNTIYF. This chain joins TRBV2 and TRBJ1-3; no firm D call. With 6 bases removed from V and 0 bases from J, the gap between germline ends came to 9 bases. CDR1 and CDR2 from the germline V gene are SNHLY and FYNNEI. The CDR3 sequence is 14 residues long.

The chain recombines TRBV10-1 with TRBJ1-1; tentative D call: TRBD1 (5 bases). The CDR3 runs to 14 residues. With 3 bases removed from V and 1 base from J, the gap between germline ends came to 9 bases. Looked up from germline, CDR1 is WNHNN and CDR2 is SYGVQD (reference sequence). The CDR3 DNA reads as TGCGCCAGCAGTGACGGGGGATCGAACACTGAAGCTTTCTTT. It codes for CASSDGGSNTEAFF.

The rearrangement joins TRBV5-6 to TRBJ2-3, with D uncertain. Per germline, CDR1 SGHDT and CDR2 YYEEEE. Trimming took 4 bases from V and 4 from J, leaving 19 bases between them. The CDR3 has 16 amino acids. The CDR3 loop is CASSLTVLRSADTQYF. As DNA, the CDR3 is TGTGCCAGCAGCCTCACGGTGCTTAGAAGCGCAGATACGCAGTATTTT.

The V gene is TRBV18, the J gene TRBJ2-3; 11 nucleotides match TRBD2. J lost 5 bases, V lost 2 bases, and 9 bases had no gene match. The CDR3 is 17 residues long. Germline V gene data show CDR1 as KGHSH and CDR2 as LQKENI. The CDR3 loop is CASSPRTSGGRGDTQYF. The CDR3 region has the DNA TGTGCCAGCTCACCAAGAACTAGCGGGGGAAGGGGAGATACGCAGTATTTT.

CDR3 residues: CASSESSGGAEAFF. The DNA for the CDR3 is TGTGCCAGCAGTGAGTCCTCAGGGGGCGCGGAAGCTTTCTTT. V usage is TRBV6-1 and J usage is TRBJ1-1; 8 positions agree with TRBD1. This CDR3 contains 14 residues. Trimming cost V 3 bases and J 8 bases; bases outside gene matches: 8. Germline assignment: CDR1 MNHNS and CDR2 SASEGT.

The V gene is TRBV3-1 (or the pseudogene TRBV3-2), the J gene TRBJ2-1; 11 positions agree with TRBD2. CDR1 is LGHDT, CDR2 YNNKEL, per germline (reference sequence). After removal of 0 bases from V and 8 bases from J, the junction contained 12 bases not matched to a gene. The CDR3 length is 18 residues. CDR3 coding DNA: TGTGCCAGCAGCCAAGATCTTAATGGACTAGCGGGTGGGCATGAGCAGTTCTTC. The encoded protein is CASSQDLNGLAGGHEQFF.

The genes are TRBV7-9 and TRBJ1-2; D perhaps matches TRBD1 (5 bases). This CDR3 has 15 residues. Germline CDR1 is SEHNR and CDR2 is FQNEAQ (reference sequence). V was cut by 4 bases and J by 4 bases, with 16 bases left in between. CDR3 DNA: TGTGCCAGCAGCTCCCTCGCTGGGGCCCCCTATGGCTACACCTTC. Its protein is CASSSLAGAPYGYTF.

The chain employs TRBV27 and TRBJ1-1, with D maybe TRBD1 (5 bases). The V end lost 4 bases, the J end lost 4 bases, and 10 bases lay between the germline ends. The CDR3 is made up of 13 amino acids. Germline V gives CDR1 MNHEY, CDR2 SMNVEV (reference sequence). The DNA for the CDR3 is TGTGCCAGCAGTTCCTCAGGGTTCACTGAAGCTTTCTTT. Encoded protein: CASSSSGFTEAFF.

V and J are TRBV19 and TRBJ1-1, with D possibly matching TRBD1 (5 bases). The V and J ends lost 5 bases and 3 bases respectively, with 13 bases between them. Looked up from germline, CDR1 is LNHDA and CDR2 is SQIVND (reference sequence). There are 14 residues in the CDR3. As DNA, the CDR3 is TGTGCCAGTAGTCCCGCGGGGCCCTACACTGAAGCTTTCTTT. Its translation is CASSPAGPYTEAFF.

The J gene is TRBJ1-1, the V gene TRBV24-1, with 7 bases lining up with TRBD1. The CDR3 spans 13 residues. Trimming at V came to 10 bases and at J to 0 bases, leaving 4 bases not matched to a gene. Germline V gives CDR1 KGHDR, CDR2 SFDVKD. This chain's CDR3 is CATGDSLNTEAFF. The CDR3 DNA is TGTGCCACGGGGGACAGCCTGAACACTGAAGCTTTCTTT.

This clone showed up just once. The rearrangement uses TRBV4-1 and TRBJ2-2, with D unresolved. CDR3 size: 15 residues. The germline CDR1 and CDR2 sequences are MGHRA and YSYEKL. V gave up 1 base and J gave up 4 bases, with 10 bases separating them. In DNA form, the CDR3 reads TGCGCCAGCAGCCAAGCGTTCCGTTCCACCGGGGAGCTGTTTTTT. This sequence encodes CASSQAFRSTGELFF.

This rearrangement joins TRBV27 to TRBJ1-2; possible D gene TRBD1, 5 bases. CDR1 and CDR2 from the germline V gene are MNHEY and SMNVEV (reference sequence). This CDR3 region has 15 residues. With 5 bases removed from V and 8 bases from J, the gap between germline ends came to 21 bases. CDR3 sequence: CASSPTVGGRLGYTF. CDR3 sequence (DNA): TGTGCCAGCAGTCCAACAGTCGGGGGACGCCTGGGCTACACCTTC.

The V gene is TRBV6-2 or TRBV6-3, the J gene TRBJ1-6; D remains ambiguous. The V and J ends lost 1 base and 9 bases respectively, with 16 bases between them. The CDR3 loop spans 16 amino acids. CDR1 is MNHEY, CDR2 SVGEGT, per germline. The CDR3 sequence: CASSYFVGAVVSPLHF. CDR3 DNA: TGTGCCAGCAGTTACTTCGTGGGAGCTGTGGTTTCACCCCTCCACTTT.